This T cell receptor beta chain is drawn from a study of CD8+CD57+ T cells in acquired aplastic anemia. Study summary: Sorted CD4+ and CD8+ cell DNA averaged around 3 ug. CD4+ cells from healthy donors averaged approximately 11 million reads. Findings of the study overall: No significant difference in CD8+ Simpson's diversity was found between patients and controls. Patients and controls had in common 25 to 30 CD8+ CDR3 sequences.

Remarks on this clonotype: Its antigen is undetermined. The conserved phenylalanine or tryptophan normally closing the CDR3 is absent here, so this likely arose from a read error. The DNA is omitted, as the CDR3 cannot be located on it reliably, and the CDR3 follows TCRdb's listing.

CDR1 SGHTA and CDR2 FQGNSA come from the germline V gene. The CDR3 has 13 residues if both end residues are counted. Both TCR beta VDJ combination and CDR3 sequence profiling were carried out. Genomic DNA was the template for this profiling. MiXCR was run by TCRdb on the reads, yielding one entry per CDR3 protein. The data contain approximately 380,000 distinct CDR3 sequences, around 72% of them seen just once; the ten biggest clones take up 3% to 4.5%. The sequence derives from a human donor in good health, serving as a control. Sequencing was carried out using sorted CD4+, CD8+, or CD8+CD57+ T cells (not recorded which) from PBMCs. The chain carries TRBV7-2 and TRBJ1-5. The CDR3 region is CASSGNTATNEKQ.